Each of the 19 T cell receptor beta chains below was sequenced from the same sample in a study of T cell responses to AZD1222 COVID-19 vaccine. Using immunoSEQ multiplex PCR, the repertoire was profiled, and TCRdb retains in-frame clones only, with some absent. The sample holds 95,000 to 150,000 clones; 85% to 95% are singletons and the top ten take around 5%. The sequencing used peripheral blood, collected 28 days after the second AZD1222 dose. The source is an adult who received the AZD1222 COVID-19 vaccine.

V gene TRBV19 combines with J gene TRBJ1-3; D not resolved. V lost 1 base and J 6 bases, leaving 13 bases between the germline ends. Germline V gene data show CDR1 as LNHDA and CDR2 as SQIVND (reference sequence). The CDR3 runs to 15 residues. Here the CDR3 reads CASSIGVGAKNTIYF. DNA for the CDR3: TGTGCCAGTAGTATAGGAGTTGGCGCGAAAAACACCATATATTTT.

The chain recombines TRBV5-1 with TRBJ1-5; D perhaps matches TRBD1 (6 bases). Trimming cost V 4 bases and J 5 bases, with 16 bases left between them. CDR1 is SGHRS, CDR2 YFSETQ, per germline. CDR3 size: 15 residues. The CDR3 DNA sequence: TGCGCCAGCAGCGCTGGGGGGGGGCAAGATCAGCCCCAGCATTTT. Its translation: CASSAGGGQDQPQHF.

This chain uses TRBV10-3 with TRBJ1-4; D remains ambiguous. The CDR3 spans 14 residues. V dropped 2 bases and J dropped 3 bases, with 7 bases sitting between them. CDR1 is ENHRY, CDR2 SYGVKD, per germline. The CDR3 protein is CAISEAASNEKLFF. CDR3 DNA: TGTGCCATCAGTGAGGCAGCGTCTAATGAAAAACTGTTTTTT.

The CDR3 coding sequence is TGTGCCAGCAGTCCCGGGACAGGGGGCTACGAGCAGTACTTC. It encodes CASSPGTGGYEQYF. The V gene is TRBV27, the J gene TRBJ2-7; the match to TRBD1 covers 11 bases. In germline, CDR1 is MNHEY, CDR2 SMNVEV (reference sequence). V shed 5 bases and J 3 bases; nucleotides not matched to a gene: 3. The CDR3 totals 14 residues.

CDR3 coding DNA: TGTGCCAGTAGTATTGTCTTCCAGACCCGACAAGCCCACTATGGCTACACCTTC. This codes for CASSIVFQTRQAHYGYTF. The chain couples TRBV19 to TRBJ1-2, with D unclear. Trimming took 3 bases from V and 3 from J, leaving 23 bases between them. Germline V CDR1 and CDR2: LNHDA, SQIVND (reference sequence). The CDR3 runs 18 residues.

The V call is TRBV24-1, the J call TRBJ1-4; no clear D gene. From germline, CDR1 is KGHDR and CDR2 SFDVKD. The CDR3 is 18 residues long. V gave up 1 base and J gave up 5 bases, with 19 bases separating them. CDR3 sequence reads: CATSDFGVREYSNEKLFF. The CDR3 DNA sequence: TGTGCCACCAGTGATTTCGGGGTAAGGGAGTACAGCAATGAAAAACTGTTTTTT.

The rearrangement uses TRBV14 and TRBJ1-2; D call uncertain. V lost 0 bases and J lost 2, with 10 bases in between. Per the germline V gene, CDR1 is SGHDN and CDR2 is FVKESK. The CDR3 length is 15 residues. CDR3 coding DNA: TGTGCCAGCAGCCAAGAACCCCGGGTCAACTATGGCTACACCTTC. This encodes CASSQEPRVNYGYTF.

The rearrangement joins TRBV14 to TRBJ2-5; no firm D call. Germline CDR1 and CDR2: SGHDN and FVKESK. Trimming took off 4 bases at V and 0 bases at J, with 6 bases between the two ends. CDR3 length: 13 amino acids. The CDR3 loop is CASSRRHQETQYF. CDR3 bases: TGTGCCAGCAGCCGACGGCACCAAGAGACCCAGTACTTC.

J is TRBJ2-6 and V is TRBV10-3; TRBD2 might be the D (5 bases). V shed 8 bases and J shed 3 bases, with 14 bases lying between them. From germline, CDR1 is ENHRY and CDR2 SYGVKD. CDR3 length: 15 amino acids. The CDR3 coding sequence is TGTGCCATCGGCCAGAGCGGAAGTGGGGCCAACGTCCTGACTTTC. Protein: CAIGQSGSGANVLTF.

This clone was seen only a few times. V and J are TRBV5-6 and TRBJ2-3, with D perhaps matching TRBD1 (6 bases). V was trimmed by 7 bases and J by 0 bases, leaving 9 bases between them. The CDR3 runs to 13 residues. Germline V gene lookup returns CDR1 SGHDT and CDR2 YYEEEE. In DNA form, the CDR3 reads TGTGCCAGCCACAGGGACAGCACAGATACGCAGTATTTT. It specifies CASHRDSTDTQYF.

The CDR3 DNA is TGCGCCAGCAGCCAGGGGACGTCTGGAAACACCATATATTTT. Its translation: CASSQGTSGNTIYF. The rearrangement links TRBV5-1 to TRBJ1-3; TRBD1 might be the D (6 bases). CDR3 length: 14 amino acids. V dropped 4 bases and J dropped 1 base, with 9 bases sitting between them. CDR1 is SGHRS, CDR2 YFSETQ, per germline.

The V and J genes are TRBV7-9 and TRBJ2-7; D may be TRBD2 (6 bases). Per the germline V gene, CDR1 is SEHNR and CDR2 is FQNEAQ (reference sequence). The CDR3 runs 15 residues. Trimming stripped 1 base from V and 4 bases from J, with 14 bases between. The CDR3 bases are TGTGCCAGCAGCTTAGAACCCGGGGGTGAATACGAGCAGTACTTC. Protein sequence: CASSLEPGGEYEQYF.

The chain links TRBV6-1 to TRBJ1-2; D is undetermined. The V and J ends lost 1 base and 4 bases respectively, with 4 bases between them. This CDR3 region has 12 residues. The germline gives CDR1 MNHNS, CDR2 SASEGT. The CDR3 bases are TGTGCCAGCAGTGAAGGACGCTATGGCTACACCTTC. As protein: CASSEGRYGYTF.

CDR3 coding DNA: TGTGCCAGCACCCCGGGAACAGATACGCAGTATTTT. Residues: CASTPGTDTQYF. V is TRBV7-2 and J is TRBJ2-3, with D possibly being TRBD2 (5 bases). This CDR3 contains 12 residues. V lost 7 bases, J lost 3 bases, and 8 bases lay in between. Per the germline V gene, CDR1 is SGHTA and CDR2 is FQGNSA. Full variable domain (remainder filled in from reference TRBV7-2 and TRBJ2-3): GAGVSQSPSNKVTEKGKDVELRCDPISGHTALYWYRQSLGQGLEFLIYFQGNSAPDKSGLPSDRFSAERTGGSVSTLTIQRTQQEDSAVYLCASTPGTDTQYFGPGTRLTVL.

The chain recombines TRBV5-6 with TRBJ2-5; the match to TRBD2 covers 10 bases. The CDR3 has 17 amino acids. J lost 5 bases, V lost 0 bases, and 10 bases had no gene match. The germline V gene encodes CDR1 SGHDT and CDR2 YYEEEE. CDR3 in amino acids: CASSLDVLAGAGETQYF. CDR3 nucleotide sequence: TGTGCCAGCAGCTTGGATGTTCTAGCGGGAGCGGGGGAGACCCAGTACTTC.

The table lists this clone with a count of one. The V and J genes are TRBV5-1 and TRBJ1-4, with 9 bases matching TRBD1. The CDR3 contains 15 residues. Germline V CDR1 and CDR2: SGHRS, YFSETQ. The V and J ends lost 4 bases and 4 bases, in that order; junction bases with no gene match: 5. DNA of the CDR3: TGCGCCAGCAGCCTCGACAGGGGGTTTAATGAAAAACTGTTTTTT. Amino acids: CASSLDRGFNEKLFF.

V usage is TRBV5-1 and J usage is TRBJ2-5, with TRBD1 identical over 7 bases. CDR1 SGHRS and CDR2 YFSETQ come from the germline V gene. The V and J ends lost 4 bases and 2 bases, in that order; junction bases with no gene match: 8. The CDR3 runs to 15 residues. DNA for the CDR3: TGCGCCAGCAGCCGTATCGGGACAGATCAAGAGACCCAGTACTTC. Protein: CASSRIGTDQETQYF.

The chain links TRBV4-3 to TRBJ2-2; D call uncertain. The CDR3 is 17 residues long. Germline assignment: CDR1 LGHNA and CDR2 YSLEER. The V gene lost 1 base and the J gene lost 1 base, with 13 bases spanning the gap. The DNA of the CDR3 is TGCGCCAGCAGCCAAGGCCCCGGACGTATGAACACCGGGGAGCTGTTTTTT. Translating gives CASSQGPGRMNTGELFF.

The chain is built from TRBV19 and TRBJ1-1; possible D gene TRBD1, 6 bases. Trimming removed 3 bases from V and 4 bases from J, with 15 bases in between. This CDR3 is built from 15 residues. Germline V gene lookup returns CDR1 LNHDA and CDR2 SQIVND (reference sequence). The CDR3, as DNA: TGTGCCAGTAGTATTAACAGGGAGAGGCCCACTGAAGCTTTCTTT. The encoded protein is CASSINRERPTEAFF.